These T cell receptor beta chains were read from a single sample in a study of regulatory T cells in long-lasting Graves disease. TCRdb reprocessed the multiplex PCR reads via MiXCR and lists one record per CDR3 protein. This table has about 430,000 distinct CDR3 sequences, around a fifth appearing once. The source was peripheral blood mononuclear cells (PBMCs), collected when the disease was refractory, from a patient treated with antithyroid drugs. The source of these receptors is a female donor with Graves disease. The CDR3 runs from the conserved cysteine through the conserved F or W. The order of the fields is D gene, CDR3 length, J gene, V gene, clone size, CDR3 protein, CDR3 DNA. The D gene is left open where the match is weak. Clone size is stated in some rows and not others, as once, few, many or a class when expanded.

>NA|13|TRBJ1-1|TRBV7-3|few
CASSVTRDTEAFF
TGTGCCAGCAGCGTCACCCGTGACACTGAAGCTTTCTTT
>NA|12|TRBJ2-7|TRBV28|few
CASSIPKGEQYF
TGTGCCAGCAGCATCCCGAAGGGCGAGCAGTACTTC
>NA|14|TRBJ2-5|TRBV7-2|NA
CASSLALVRETQYF
TGTGCCAGCAGCTTAGCGCTCGTCCGGGAGACCCAGTACTTC
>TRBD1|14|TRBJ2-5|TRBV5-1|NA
CASSWGTGAETQYF
TGCGCCAGCAGCTGGGGGACAGGGGCAGAGACCCAGTACTTC
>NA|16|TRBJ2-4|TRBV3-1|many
CASSQEGKGVKNIQYF
TGTGCCAGCAGCCAAGAGGGGAAGGGCGTCAAAAACATTCAGTACTTC
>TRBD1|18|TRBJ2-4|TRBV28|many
CASSLSLGQGTAKNIQYF
TGTGCCAGCAGTCTGTCCTTAGGACAGGGAACAGCCAAAAACATTCAGTACTTC
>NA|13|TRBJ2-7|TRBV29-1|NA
CSVVGGISYEQYF
TGCAGCGTCGTTGGGGGCATATCCTACGAGCAGTACTTC
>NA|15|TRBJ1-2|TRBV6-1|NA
CASSQPTDTNYGYTF
TGTGCCAGCAGTCAGCCCACCGATACTAACTATGGCTACACCTTC
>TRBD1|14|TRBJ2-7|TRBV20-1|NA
CSALPGQGSYEQYF
TGCAGTGCACTGCCGGGACAGGGATCCTACGAGCAGTACTTC
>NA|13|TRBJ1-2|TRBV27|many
CASSYRGLYGYTF
TGTGCCAGCAGTTATCGGGGCCTCTATGGCTACACCTTC
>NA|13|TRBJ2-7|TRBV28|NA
CASSLQEASEQYF
TGTGCCAGCAGTTTACAGGAGGCCTCCGAGCAGTACTTC
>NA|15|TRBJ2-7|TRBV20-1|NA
CSASGTLLGSYEQYF
TGCAGTGCTTCCGGGACCCTCCTTGGATCTTACGAGCAGTACTTC
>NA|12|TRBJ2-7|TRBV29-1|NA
CSVDVGDDEQYF
TGCAGCGTTGACGTTGGGGACGACGAGCAGTACTTC
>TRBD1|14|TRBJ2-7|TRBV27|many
CASRSGDRGPEQYF
TGTGCCAGCAGGTCCGGGGACAGGGGACCCGAGCAGTACTTC
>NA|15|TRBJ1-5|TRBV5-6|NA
CASSGGGVRNQPQHF
TGTGCCAGCAGCGGAGGGGGAGTCCGCAATCAGCCCCAGCATTTT
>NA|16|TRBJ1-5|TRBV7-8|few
CASSLEPSGPNQPQHF
TGTGCCAGCAGCTTAGAACCTTCGGGGCCCAATCAGCCCCAGCATTTT
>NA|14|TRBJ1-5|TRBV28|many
CASSLTGSRQPQHF
TGTGCCAGCAGTTTAACAGGGTCTCGCCAGCCCCAGCATTTT
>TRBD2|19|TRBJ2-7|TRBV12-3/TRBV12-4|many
CASSRWGANLAGGIHEQYF
TGTGCCAGCAGCCGATGGGGGGCAAATCTAGCGGGAGGTATCCACGAGCAGTACTTC
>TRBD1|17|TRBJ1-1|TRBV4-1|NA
CASSQDQPGGMYTEAFF
TGCGCCAGCAGCCAAGATCAGCCAGGGGGCATGTACACTGAAGCTTTCTTT
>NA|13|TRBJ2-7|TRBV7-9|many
CASSRGTVWEQYF
TGTGCCAGCAGCCGAGGAACAGTCTGGGAGCAGTACTTC
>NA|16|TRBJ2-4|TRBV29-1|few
CSVTDGNRDAENIQYF
TGCAGCGTGACTGATGGGAACCGGGACGCCGAAAACATTCAGTACTTC
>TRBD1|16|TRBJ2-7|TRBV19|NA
CASSKGAHEPSYERYF
TGTGCCAGTAGTAAGGGGGCCCACGAACCATCCTACGAGCGGTACTTC
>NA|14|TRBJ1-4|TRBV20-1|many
CSAREDWADEKLFF
TGCAGTGCTAGAGAAGATTGGGCTGATGAAAAACTGTTTTTT
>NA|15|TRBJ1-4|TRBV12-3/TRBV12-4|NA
CASRLQGRMDEKLFF
TGTGCCAGCAGACTTCAGGGACGAATGGATGAAAAACTGTTTTTT
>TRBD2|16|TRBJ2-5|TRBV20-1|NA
CSARGRVGGKTETQYF
TGCAGTGCTAGAGGTCGGGTGGGGGGGAAAACTGAGACCCAGTACTTC